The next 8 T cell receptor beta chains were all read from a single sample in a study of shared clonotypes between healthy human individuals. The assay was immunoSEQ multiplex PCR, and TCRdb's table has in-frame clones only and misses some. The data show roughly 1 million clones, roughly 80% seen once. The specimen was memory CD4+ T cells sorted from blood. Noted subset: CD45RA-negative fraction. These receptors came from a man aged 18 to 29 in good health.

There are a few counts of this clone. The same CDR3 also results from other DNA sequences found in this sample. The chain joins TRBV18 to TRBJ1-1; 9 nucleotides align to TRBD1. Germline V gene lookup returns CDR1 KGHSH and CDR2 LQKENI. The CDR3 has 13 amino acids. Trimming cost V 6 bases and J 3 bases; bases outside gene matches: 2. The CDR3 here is CASSRDRDTEAFF. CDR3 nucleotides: TGTGCCAGCTCTCGGGACAGGGACACTGAAGCTTTCTTT.

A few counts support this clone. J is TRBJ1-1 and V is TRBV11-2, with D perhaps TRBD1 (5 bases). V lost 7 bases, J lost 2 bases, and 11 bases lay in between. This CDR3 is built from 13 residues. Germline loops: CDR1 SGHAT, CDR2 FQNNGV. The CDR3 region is CASTYRTNTEAFF. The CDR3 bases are TGTGCCAGCACTTATAGGACAAACACTGAAGCTTTCTTT.

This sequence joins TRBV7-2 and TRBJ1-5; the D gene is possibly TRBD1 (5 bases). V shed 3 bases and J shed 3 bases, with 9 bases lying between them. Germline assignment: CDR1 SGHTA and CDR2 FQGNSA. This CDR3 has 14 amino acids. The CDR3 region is CASSFRGHNQPQHF. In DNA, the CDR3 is TGTGCCAGCAGCTTTCGGGGCCACAATCAGCCCCAGCATTTT.

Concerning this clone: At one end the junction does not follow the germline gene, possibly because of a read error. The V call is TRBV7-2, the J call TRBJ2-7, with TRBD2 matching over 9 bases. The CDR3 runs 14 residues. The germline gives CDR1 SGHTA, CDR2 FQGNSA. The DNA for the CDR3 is TGTGCCAGCAGCTTAGACGCGGGAGGGTACGGGCAGTACTTC. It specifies CASSLDAGGYGQYF.

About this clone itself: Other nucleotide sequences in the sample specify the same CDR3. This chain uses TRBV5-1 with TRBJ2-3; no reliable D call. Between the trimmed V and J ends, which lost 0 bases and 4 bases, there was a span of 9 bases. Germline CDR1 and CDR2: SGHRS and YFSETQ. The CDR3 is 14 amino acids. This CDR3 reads CASSLAGGSDTQYF. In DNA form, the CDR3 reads TGCGCCAGCAGCTTGGCAGGCGGATCAGATACGCAGTATTTT.

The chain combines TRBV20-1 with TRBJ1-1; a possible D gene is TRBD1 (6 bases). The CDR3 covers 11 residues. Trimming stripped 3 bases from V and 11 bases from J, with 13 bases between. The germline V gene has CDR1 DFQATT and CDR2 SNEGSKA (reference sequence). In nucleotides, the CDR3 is TGCAGTGCTAGTAGGGGGGGAAAGGCTTTCTTT. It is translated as CSASRGGKAFF.

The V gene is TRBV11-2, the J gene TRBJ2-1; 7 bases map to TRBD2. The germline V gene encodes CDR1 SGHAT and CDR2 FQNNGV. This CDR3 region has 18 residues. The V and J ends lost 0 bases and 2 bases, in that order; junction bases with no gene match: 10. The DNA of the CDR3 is TGTGCCAGCAGCTTAGATCGGTGGGAGGGCCTCACCTACAATGAGCAGTTCTTC. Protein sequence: CASSLDRWEGLTYNEQFF.

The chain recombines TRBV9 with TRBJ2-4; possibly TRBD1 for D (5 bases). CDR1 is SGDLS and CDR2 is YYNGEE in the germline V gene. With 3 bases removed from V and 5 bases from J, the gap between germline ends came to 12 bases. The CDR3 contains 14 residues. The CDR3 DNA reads TGTGCCAGCAGCGGAGGTGTAGGGGAAAACATTCAGTACTTC. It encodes CASSGGVGENIQYF.